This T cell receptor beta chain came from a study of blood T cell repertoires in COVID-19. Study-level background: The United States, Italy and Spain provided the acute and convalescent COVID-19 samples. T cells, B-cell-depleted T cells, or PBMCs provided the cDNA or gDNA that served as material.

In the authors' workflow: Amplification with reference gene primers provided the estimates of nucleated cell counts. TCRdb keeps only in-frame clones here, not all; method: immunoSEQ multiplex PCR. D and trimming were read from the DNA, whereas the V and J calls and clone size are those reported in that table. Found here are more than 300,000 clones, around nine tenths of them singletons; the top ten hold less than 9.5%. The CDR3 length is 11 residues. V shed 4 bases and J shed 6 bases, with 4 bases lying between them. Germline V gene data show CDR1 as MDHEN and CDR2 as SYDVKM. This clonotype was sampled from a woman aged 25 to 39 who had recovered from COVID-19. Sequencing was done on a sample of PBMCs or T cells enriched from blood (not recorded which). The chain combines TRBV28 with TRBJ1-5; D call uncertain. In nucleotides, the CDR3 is TGTGCCAGCAGTTCTAGTCAGCCCCAGCATTTT. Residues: CASSSSQPQHF.